This T cell receptor beta chain came from a study of PD-1 blockade in classical Hodgkin lymphoma (dated by TCRdb to about 2020). Regarding the complete study: Nivolumab dosing was 3 mg/kg intravenously every 2 weeks, continuing until either disease progression or unacceptable toxicity. The study used TCR beta sequencing and CyTOF to define a peripheral blood immune signature of response to PD-1 blockade in classical Hodgkin lymphoma. The research as a whole found: CD4+ but not CD8+ TCR diversity rose significantly by C4D1 (p=0.0027 vs p=0.16), most apparent in complete responders (p=0.02). Baseline TCR diversity was reported to be lower in newly diagnosed patients than in healthy donors, and even lower in relapsed/refractory patients. Diversity was lower in patients who began nivolumab less than 1 year after ASCT, so these patients were left out of later analyses to avoid confounding by immune reconstitution. Trial patients achieving complete response had baseline diversity similar to newly diagnosed patients, whereas partial responders and progressors had significantly lower diversity. The study was limited to a single clinical trial cohort, and causes of repertoire differences, possibly disease activity or prior therapy, remained undefined.

The sample's time point label is to be understood as: cycle 2 day 1 (C2D1) of nivolumab. All trial patients had relapsed after autologous stem cell transplantation, with cohorts A, B and C differing in prior brentuximab vedotin exposure. The trial cohort comprised around 60 patients with relapsed/refractory classical Hodgkin lymphoma whose best overall responses were complete response, partial response or progressive disease. Single-agent nivolumab was administered to trial patients in the multi-cohort phase II CheckMate 205 trial. Best overall response was determined by an independent review committee according to the 2007 International Working Group response criteria. PBMCs from the trial were collected at three points: immediately before nivolumab initiation (C1D1), and during therapy at cycle 2 day 1 and cycle 4 day 1. Peripheral blood was collected in 8 mL Vacutainer Cell Preparation Tubes, from which PBMCs were isolated by centrifugation and then cryopreserved.

CDR1 SNHLY and CDR2 FYNNEI are derived from the germline V gene. V loses 6 bases, J loses 8 bases, and the germline ends lie 19 bases apart. The CDR3 runs 14 residues from the cysteine to the phenylalanine. The only DNA kept is the CDR3, 42 bases in frame from the first base. The Qiagen DNeasy kit was used to extract genomic DNA from unsorted PBMCs and from the negatively selected CD4+ and CD8+ fractions. TCR beta CDR3 regions were amplified by immunoSEQ multiplex PCR using primers annealing to V and J segments. A synthetic immune receptor repertoire was used to minimize amplification bias, and remaining bias was computationally removed after sequencing. The published analysis was carried out like this. Custom Python scripts were used to quantify repertoire diversity as the Shannon entropy index. The unsorted, CD4+ and CD8+ repertoires were each analyzed separately, with the exception of combined analyses, where CD4+ and CD8+ sequences were merged in silico. Clonal expansion was defined as at least a 2-fold frequency increase after treatment relative to C1D1, with a pseudocount of 0.5 for undetected baseline clones. Clones with 0 or 1 copy at C1D1 were classified as singleton clones, and clones with 2 or more copies were classified as non-singleton clones. Clones expanded in unsorted samples were labelled as CD4+, CD8+ or unknown by matching protein sequences in sorted samples from the same patient. Wilcoxon tests were applied to paired samples to test diversity changes from C1D1 to C4D1. TCRdb took this table from immuneACCESS and kept in-frame rearrangements with V and J called. Such tables lack part of the clones; where checked against another copy, unresolved V genes explain under half of the gap, and the rest is unexplained. V and J calls and clone size are given by that table; D and trimming were obtained from the DNA. This sample holds roughly 28,000 clones; less than 75% were observed only once. Of the sample, roughly a quarter falls within the top ten clones.

This clone was counted only a few times. Its antigen has not been determined. Per-base qualities were not stored, and no clone one base away is much larger. This material consisted of peripheral blood mononuclear cells (PBMCs), taken before the second cycle of nivolumab. The TCR comes from a human donor with classical Hodgkin lymphoma. The chain was built from TRBV2 and TRBJ1-2; no D segment can be confidently identified. The sequence in DNA is TGTGCCAGCAGCAGAACAGTTACGGAGGAAGGCTACACCTTC. Its translation is CASSRTVTEEGYTF.